This T cell receptor (beta chain) is from a study of blood T cell repertoires in COVID-19. This table comes from immunoSEQ multiplex PCR, and its TCRdb copy is limited to in-frame clones, with some not included. The table includes tens of thousands of clones, around 86% detected once. Germline V lookup: CDR1 MNHEY, CDR2 SVGAGI. The CDR3 has 14 residues. After removal of 4 bases from V and 1 base from J, the junction contained 1 base not matched to a gene. This clonotype was obtained from a woman aged 65 to 85 with acute or convalescent COVID-19. Sequencing used peripheral blood. The chain is built from TRBV6-5 and TRBJ1-1; 9 bases map to TRBD1. Here the CDR3 reads CASSWDRENTEAFF. CDR3 nucleotides: TGTGCCAGCAGTTGGGACAGGGAGAACACTGAAGCTTTCTTT.